This TCR beta chain was recorded in a study of shared clonotypes between healthy human individuals. Naive CD8 cells, CD45RO-negative and positively selected for CCR7, excluded terminally differentiated effector memory CD45RA+ cells. Here immunoSEQ multiplex PCR was the method, and the copy in TCRdb shows in-frame clones only, minus some. The profile shows some 580,000 clones, 95% to 98% of them singletons. The source material was naive CD8+ T cells sorted from blood. This sequence originates from a man aged 25 to 45 in good health.

The CDR3 DNA sequence: TGTGCCAGCAGCGGAGTGGAGGACTCTGGAAACACCATATATTTT. Translated: CASSGVEDSGNTIYF. The rearrangement links TRBV7-9 to TRBJ1-3; D gene unclear. The CDR3 is made up of 15 amino acids. The V and J ends lost 5 bases and 0 bases respectively, with 11 bases between them. Germline V gene lookup returns CDR1 SEHNR and CDR2 FQNEAQ (reference sequence). Supplemented by reference TRBV7-9 and TRBJ1-3, the full variable domain reads DTGVSQNPRHKITKRGQNVTFRCDPISEHNRLYWYRQTLGQGPEFLTYFQNEAQLEKSRLLSDRFSAERPKGSFSTLEIQRTEQGDSAMYLCASSGVEDSGNTIYFGEGSWLTVV.